The 10 T cell receptor beta chains reported below all come from one sample, sequenced in a study of vaccination and CD4 T cells after COVID-19. Their specific antigens are unknown. Noted treatment: approximately nine-day PBMC culture with coronavirus spike peptide pools or control peptides (ViraFEST assay). Sequenced with the Oncomine TCR Beta short-read assay was DNA taken from cultured CD4+ T cells. TCRdb called the PCR reads again in MiXCR, with one record for every CDR3 protein. Counted here are nearly 20,000 distinct CDR3 sequences, about four fifths occurring once; the ten biggest clones make up approximately 18%. The sample here was CD4+ T cells from blood, cultured in vitro, taken after SARS-CoV-2 vaccination. These receptors were obtained from a human donor who received a COVID-19 vaccine.

The chain is built from TRBV5-8 and TRBJ1-1; D remains unclear. Germline V lookup: CDR1 SGHTS, CDR2 YDEGEE. Trimming removed 1 base from V and 0 bases from J, with 7 bases in between. The CDR3 length is 14 residues. The CDR3 nucleotides read TGTGCCAGCAGCTTGAGGCAGCTGAACACTGAAGCTTTCTTT. Encoded protein: CASSLRQLNTEAFF.

The chain links TRBV7-9 to TRBJ1-5; D remains unclear. V lost 0 bases and J lost 5, with 11 bases in between. There are 15 residues in the CDR3. Germline lookup yields CDR1 SEHNR and CDR2 FQNEAQ (reference sequence). As DNA, the CDR3 is TGTGCCAGCAGCTTAGCTGGTGGGAAGTATCAGCCCCAGCATTTT. Translated: CASSLAGGKYQPQHF. The variable domain in full, with the rest retrieved from reference TRBV7-9 and TRBJ1-5, is DTGVSQNPRHKITKRGQNVTFRCDPISEHNRLYWYRQTLGQGPEFLTYFQNEAQLEKSRLLSDRFSAERPKGSFSTLEIQRTEQGDSAMYLCASSLAGGKYQPQHFGDGTRLSIL.

The V call is TRBV19, the J call TRBJ2-7, with D perhaps being TRBD1 or TRBD2 (7 bases each). Germline assignment: CDR1 LNHDA and CDR2 SQIVND (reference sequence). The CDR3 has 15 residues. V was pared by 7 bases and J by 6 bases, with 22 bases between. The CDR3 region is CASTSRLRGGGEQYF. DNA of the CDR3: TGTGCCAGTACCTCTCGGCTCAGGGGGGGCGGCGAGCAGTACTTC.

This clonotype occurred once. V usage is TRBV20-1 and J usage is TRBJ1-3; unclear D gene. CDR1 and CDR2 (germline): DFQATT, SNEGSKA (reference sequence). CDR3 size: 11 residues. The germline V and J ends were trimmed by 6 bases and 4 bases, with 7 bases remaining between them. The CDR3 nucleotides are TGCAGTGCCTTCAGGGGAAACACCATATATTTT. Its protein is CSAFRGNTIYF.

The rearrangement joins TRBV7-9 to TRBJ2-3; a possible D gene is TRBD1 (6 bases). The CDR3 is made up of 15 amino acids. Germline loops: CDR1 SEHNR, CDR2 FQNEAQ (reference sequence). Trimming stripped 5 bases from V and 8 bases from J, with 20 bases between. Written as DNA, the CDR3 is TGTGCCAGCAGCCAAGCCACGTTGGGGGCAAGTACGCAGTATTTT. Translation gives CASSQATLGASTQYF.

This clonotype was counted a single time. The J gene is TRBJ2-7, the V gene TRBV2, with 13 bases that match TRBD2. Germline CDR1 reads SNHLY; CDR2 reads FYNNEI. V lost 2 bases and J lost 7; bases outside the gene matches: 11. The CDR3 totals 17 residues. In DNA, the CDR3 is TGTGCCAGCAGTGAAACGGGGACTAGCGGGGCTCGGGATGAGCAGTACTTC. Protein: CASSETGTSGARDEQYF. Using reference TRBV2 and TRBJ2-7 for the parts outside the CDR3, the full variable domain is EPEVTQTPSHQVTQMGQEVILRCVPISNHLYFYWYRQILGQKVEFLVSFYNNEISEKSEIFDDQFSVERPDGSNFTLKIRSTKLEDSAMYFCASSETGTSGARDEQYFGPGTRLTVT.

V and J are TRBV7-3 and TRBJ2-1; D may be TRBD1 or TRBD2 (5 bases each). V was shortened by 6 bases and J by 4 bases, with 28 bases between the two germline ends. Germline lookup yields CDR1 SGHTA and CDR2 FQGTGA. The CDR3 sequence is 19 residues long. As DNA, the CDR3 is TGTGCCAGCAGTAGAAAACCTCTGACCCCGGGACGGAGTTACAATGAGCAGTTCTTC. It encodes CASSRKPLTPGRSYNEQFF. The variable domain in full, with the rest retrieved from reference TRBV7-3 and TRBJ2-1, is GAGVSQTPSNKVTEKGKYVELRCDPISGHTALYWYRQSLGQGPEFLIYFQGTGAADDSGLPNDRFFAVRPEGSVSTLKIQRTERGDSAVYLCASSRKPLTPGRSYNEQFFGPGTRLTVL.

This sequence joins TRBV5-6 and TRBJ2-3; 9 bases map to TRBD2. Trimming removed 0 bases from V and 1 base from J; junction bases left unmatched: 3. From germline, CDR1 is SGHDT and CDR2 YYEEEE. This CDR3 comprises 16 residues. CDR3 sequence reads: CASSLGLAGGTDTQYF. The CDR3 DNA sequence: TGTGCCAGCAGCTTGGGGTTAGCGGGGGGCACAGATACGCAGTATTTT.

CDR3 amino acids: CASTQWWGTGDNQPQHF. CDR3 sequence (DNA): TGTGCCAGCACCCAGTGGTGGGGGACAGGAGACAATCAGCCCCAGCATTTT. The rearrangement joins TRBV12-3 or TRBV12-4 to TRBJ1-5; 8 nucleotides match TRBD1. The CDR3 extends over 17 amino acids. The ends lost 7 bases at V and 3 bases at J; junction bases unmatched: 14.

The chain uses TRBV19 and TRBJ1-2, with 9 bases matching TRBD1. CDR3 size: 11 residues. From germline, CDR1 is LNHDA and CDR2 SQIVND (reference sequence). V lost 8 bases to trimming and J lost 12 bases; unmatched junction nucleotides: 7. The CDR3 loop is CASGGQGTNTF. The DNA for the CDR3 is TGTGCCAGTGGAGGACAGGGGACGAACACCTTC.